This T cell receptor (beta chain) was recorded in a study of spatial heterogeneity in lung cancer. Study-level findings and limits: The study found that expanded intratumoral alpha and beta TCR counts tracked tumor mutation counts. Coverage of tumor T cells, an estimated figure, was about 6.3% for alpha and around 13% for beta chains.

TCRdb independently ran MiXCR on the 5' RACE reads; one entry per CDR3 protein. The sample lists 11,000 or so distinct CDR3 sequences; more than 9.5% were seen once. The CDR3 runs 15 residues. V shed 5 bases, J shed 1 base, and the junction held 2 bases outside the gene matches. Germline-derived CDR1 and CDR2 are SGHTA and FQGNSA. Time point defined: sample taken at primary tumor resection. This clonotype was recorded a few times. Its antigen is as yet unknown. The chain uses TRBV7-2 and TRBJ2-3, with 11 bases identical to TRBD2. This sequence originates from a male donor with early-stage non-small cell lung cancer. The sample was lung tumor tissue, taken at surgery. The CDR3 DNA reads TGTGCCAGCAGCCAACTAGCGGGGGGCACAGATACGCAGTATTTT. Residues: CASSQLAGGTDTQYF.